A selection of T cell receptor beta chains follows, all from one sample in a study of blood T cell repertoires in COVID-19. Only in-frame clones appear in the TCRdb table, and some are missing; sequencing was by immunoSEQ multiplex PCR. The sample records fewer than 85,000 clones, over 75% being singletons. Sequenced sample: peripheral blood. The receptors were gathered from a man aged 50-59 years with active COVID-19. Both conserved end residues are part of each CDR3. Fields, in order: V gene, J gene, CDR3 protein.

v_gene: TRBV14
j_gene: TRBJ1-1
CDR3aa: CASWESGLDTEAFF

v_gene: TRBV29-1
j_gene: -
CDR3aa: CSVEVASHEQYF

v_gene: TRBV9
j_gene: TRBJ1-1
CDR3aa: CASSVAFGATEAFF

v_gene: TRBV7-9
j_gene: TRBJ1-2
CDR3aa: CASSLRSGTGLGYGYTF

v_gene: TRBV6-5
j_gene: TRBJ1-1
CDR3aa: CASSSIQVAGTEAFF

v_gene: TRBV28
j_gene: TRBJ2-3
CDR3aa: CASNPLAGVTDTQYF

v_gene: TRBV7-9
j_gene: TRBJ1-2
CDR3aa: CASSSEYGYTF

v_gene: TRBV7-9
j_gene: TRBJ2-3
CDR3aa: CASLLGPSTDTQYF

v_gene: TRBV2
j_gene: TRBJ2-4
CDR3aa: CASSSASAGSKNIQYF

v_gene: TRBV5-1
j_gene: TRBJ2-7
CDR3aa: CASSLDGQGAREQYF

v_gene: TRBV11-3
j_gene: TRBJ2-1
CDR3aa: CASSTGVGNEQFF

v_gene: TRBV30
j_gene: TRBJ1-2
CDR3aa: CAWSVGGGQGVPIGGYTF

v_gene: TRBV5-1
j_gene: TRBJ2-5
CDR3aa: CASSLEQGPLSGTQYF

v_gene: TRBV28
j_gene: TRBJ1-1
CDR3aa: CASSSPQAVLNTEAFF

v_gene: TRBV7-8
j_gene: TRBJ1-5
CDR3aa: CASSESVRGVQPQHF

v_gene: TRBV7-3
j_gene: TRBJ2-1
CDR3aa: CASSSRGALSYNEQFF

v_gene: TRBV7-2
j_gene: TRBJ2-6
CDR3aa: CASTPVLSGANVLTF

v_gene: TRBV29-1
j_gene: TRBJ2-7
CDR3aa: CSVKGGTGQYSYEQYF

v_gene: TRBV7-9
j_gene: TRBJ2-1
CDR3aa: CASSLQQGADEQFF

v_gene: TRBV7-3
j_gene: TRBJ2-7
CDR3aa: CASSPGQGEEQYF